Below are 30 T cell receptor beta chains sequenced from a single sample in a study of blood T cell repertoires in COVID-19. Assay: immunoSEQ multiplex PCR; the TCRdb copy retains only in-frame clones and omits some. The sample holds hundreds of thousands of clones, 70% to 90% seen once. Sequencing input: peripheral blood. These receptors were obtained from a woman aged 45 to 65 with COVID-19, enrolled during active disease.

This sequence joins TRBV3-1 (or the pseudogene TRBV3-2) and TRBJ1-1; D gene unclear. The CDR3 length is 12 residues. V was cut by 3 bases and J by 11 bases, with 13 bases left in between. CDR1 LGHDT and CDR2 YNNKEL come from the germline V gene (reference sequence). The CDR3 loop reads CASSHATRGAFF. In DNA form, the CDR3 reads TGTGCCAGCAGCCATGCAACCCGAGGGGCTTTCTTT.

The CDR3 nucleotides read TGTGCCAGCAGTTCGGGACAGGGGGGGGCCTACGAGCAGTACTTC. Protein product: CASSSGQGGAYEQYF. The chain uses TRBV28 and TRBJ2-7; TRBD1 matches 11 bases. The germline gives CDR1 MDHEN, CDR2 SYDVKM. Trimming cost V 4 bases and J 2 bases; bases outside gene matches: 4. CDR3 length equals 15 residues.

A few counts support this clone. The V call is TRBV28, the J call TRBJ1-1, with a tentative D call TRBD1 (5 bases). The CDR3 totals 12 residues. CDR1 is MDHEN and CDR2 is SYDVKM in the germline V gene. V was clipped by 11 bases and J by 1 base, with 11 bases between them. The CDR3, as DNA: TGTGCCGGGGCTTCTGCGAACACTGAAGCTTTCTTT. Residues: CAGASANTEAFF.

The rearrangement links TRBV9 to TRBJ2-7, with 7 bases fitting TRBD1. The CDR3 contains 15 residues. Germline V gene lookup returns CDR1 SGDLS and CDR2 YYNGEE. Germline trimming cut 4 bases from V and 4 bases from J; bases unmatched to any gene: 11. The CDR3 DNA sequence: TGTGCCAGCAGCATCAGGACAGGACCCACATACGAGCAGTACTTC. Translating gives CASSIRTGPTYEQYF.

Written as DNA, the CDR3 is TGTGCCAGCAGTGACAGACTTTTACCCGTCACCTTC. This gives the protein CASSDRLLPVTF. This rearrangement joins TRBV2 to TRBJ1-2; D is unclear. This CDR3 is built from 12 residues. The V end was cut by 3 bases, the J end by 13 bases, with 15 bases between. Germline lookup yields CDR1 SNHLY and CDR2 FYNNEI.

About this clone itself: A much larger clone differs from this one at a single base, so this may be a read error. The chain is built from TRBV5-8 and TRBJ2-7; no firm D call. This CDR3 has 12 amino acids. Germline V gene data show CDR1 as SGHTS and CDR2 as YDEGEE. Trimming took off 4 bases at V and 0 bases at J, with 5 bases between the two ends. CDR3 nucleotides: TGTGCCAGCAGCCCGAGCTCCTACGAGCAGTACTTC. This translates into CASSPSSYEQYF.

This rearrangement joins TRBV9 to TRBJ1-1; D unresolved. V was cut by 0 bases and J by 4 bases, with 7 bases left in between. This CDR3 has 13 residues. The germline gives CDR1 SGDLS, CDR2 YYNGEE. CDR3 in DNA: TGTGCCAGCAGCGTAGGAGGGCTCACTGAAGCTTTCTTT. Translating gives CASSVGGLTEAFF. Full variable domain (remainder filled in from reference TRBV9 and TRBJ1-1): DSGVTQTPKHLITATGQRVTLRCSPRSGDLSVYWYQQSLDQGLQFLIQYYNGEERAKGNILERFSAQQFPDLHSELNLSSLELGDSALYFCASSVGGLTEAFFGQGTRLTVV.

The gene calls are TRBV30 and TRBJ1-3; D not resolved. This CDR3 contains 16 residues. Germline V lookup: CDR1 GTSNPN, CDR2 SVGIG (reference sequence). Trimming took off 1 base at V and 2 bases at J, with 15 bases between the two ends. The CDR3, as DNA: TGTGCCTGGAGTGCTGAGAGCTTTACTCCTGGAAACACCATATATTTT. This sequence encodes CAWSAESFTPGNTIYF.

This clone was picked up one time. The V call is TRBV7-2, the J call TRBJ2-3; TRBD2 matches 9 bases. V was pared by 0 bases and J by 7 bases, with 14 bases of the junction left unmatched. The CDR3 runs 18 residues. Germline CDR1 is SGHTA and CDR2 is FQGNSA. The DNA of the CDR3 is TGTGCCAGCAGCTTAGCTGGTTCCTCGGCGGGGGGGGCTCATACGCAGTATTTT. It specifies CASSLAGSSAGGAHTQYF.

The gene calls are TRBV3-1 (or the pseudogene TRBV3-2) and TRBJ2-5; D may be TRBD1 (6 bases). The germline CDR1 and CDR2 sequences are LGHDT and YNNKEL (reference sequence). The CDR3 has 14 amino acids. Deletions cut 4 bases from V and 1 base from J, with 10 bases between. DNA for the CDR3: TGTGCCAGCAGCCGATCGGACAGCCAAGAGACCCAGTACTTC. Translated, it gives CASSRSDSQETQYF.

The chain is built from TRBV3-1 (or the pseudogene TRBV3-2) and TRBJ1-5, with unresolved D. From germline, CDR1 is LGHDT and CDR2 YNNKEL (reference sequence). The CDR3 length is 14 residues. V was pared by 0 bases and J by 6 bases, with 9 bases between. CDR3 nucleotides: TGTGCCAGCAGCCAAGATAGCCGGGTTCAGCCCCAGCATTTT. It encodes CASSQDSRVQPQHF.

The chain links TRBV5-1 to TRBJ2-7; D may be TRBD2 (5 bases). CDR3 length: 14 amino acids. CDR1 and CDR2 (germline): SGHRS, YFSETQ. The V end was cut by 0 bases, the J end by 5 bases, with 12 bases between. CDR3 bases: TGCGCCAGCAGCTTGGCGCGAGGGAGCCACGAGCAGTACTTC. Translating it yields CASSLARGSHEQYF.

The chain recombines TRBV19 with TRBJ2-7, with 7 bases that match TRBD1. CDR1 and CDR2 (germline): LNHDA, SQIVND (reference sequence). This CDR3 spans 15 amino acids. J was trimmed by 2 bases and V by 5 bases; bases with no gene match: 9. CDR3 residues: CASSPTGAGPYEQYF. DNA for the CDR3: TGTGCCAGTAGTCCCACAGGGGCAGGTCCCTACGAGCAGTACTTC. The full variable domain, completed using reference TRBV19 and TRBJ2-7, is DGGITQSPKYLFRKEGQNVTLSCEQNLNHDAMYWYRQDPGQGLRLIYYSQIVNDFQKGDIAEGYSVSREKKESFPLTVTSAQKNPTAFYLCASSPTGAGPYEQYFGPGTRLTVT.

The chain carries TRBV7-2 and TRBJ1-1; D is perhaps TRBD1 (6 bases). CDR3 length: 11 residues. CDR1 is SGHTA and CDR2 is FQGNSA in the germline V gene. The ends were cut back, 3 bases at V and 11 bases at J, with 10 bases in the middle. Here the CDR3 reads CASSFVQGAFF. DNA of the CDR3: TGTGCCAGCAGCTTTGTTCAGGGGGCTTTCTTT.

This chain uses TRBV7-7 with TRBJ2-7; 10 bases map to TRBD2. Losses at the gene ends were 6 bases for V and 7 bases for J; bases not matched to a gene: 21. The germline gives CDR1 SSHAT, CDR2 FNYEAQ (reference sequence). The CDR3 length is 18 residues. CDR3 in amino acids: CASSLPAASGGPGGEQYF. The CDR3 nucleotides read TGTGCCAGCAGTCTACCCGCGGCTAGCGGGGGCCCGGGGGGAGAGCAGTACTTC. The full variable domain, with the rest looked up from reference TRBV7-7 and TRBJ2-7, is GAGVSQSPRYKVTKRGQDVTLRCDPISSHATLYWYQQALGQGPEFLTYFNYEAQPDKSGLPSDRFSAERPEGSISTLTIQRTEQRDSAMYRCASSLPAASGGPGGEQYFGPGTRLTVT.

V usage is TRBV14 and J usage is TRBJ1-1, with D perhaps matching TRBD1 (5 bases). Germline V gene lookup returns CDR1 SGHDN and CDR2 FVKESK. The ends were cut back, 2 bases at V and 1 base at J, with 8 bases in the middle. There are 14 residues in the CDR3. CDR3 residues: CASSQHTGNTEAFF. Here the CDR3 DNA reads TGTGCCAGCAGCCAACACACAGGGAACACTGAAGCTTTCTTT.

V usage is TRBV11-2 and J usage is TRBJ2-1; D unresolved. The CDR3 extends over 15 amino acids. Germline-derived CDR1 and CDR2 are SGHAT and FQNNGV. V was cut by 5 bases and J by 0 bases, with 11 bases left in between. This CDR3 is CASSHDTRSYNEQFF. The CDR3 DNA is TGTGCCAGCAGCCATGACACCCGCTCCTACAATGAGCAGTTCTTC. Supplemented by reference TRBV11-2 and TRBJ2-1, the full variable domain reads EAGVAQSPRYKIIEKRQSVAFWCNPISGHATLYWYQQILGQGPKLLIQFQNNGVVDDSQLPKDRFSAERLKGVDSTLKIQPAKLEDSAVYLCASSHDTRSYNEQFFGPGTRLTVL.

This clone was counted between two and nine times. The gene calls are TRBV7-8 and TRBJ2-7; TRBD1 agrees at 10 bases. V gave up 5 bases and J gave up 4 bases; unmatched junction bases: 2. Germline CDR1 reads SGHVS; CDR2 reads FQNEAQ. CDR3 length equals 13 residues. CDR3 in DNA: TGTGCCAGCAGCCGGGGACAGGGGTACGAGCAGTACTTC. Translated, it gives CASSRGQGYEQYF.

The V and J genes are TRBV15 and TRBJ2-3, with a possible D match to TRBD2 (6 bases). V lost 3 bases and J 5 bases, leaving 15 bases between the germline ends. Germline V gives CDR1 LNHNV, CDR2 YYDKDF (reference sequence). The CDR3 is made up of 15 amino acids. CDR3 region: CATSSYGGKGDTQYF. The CDR3 nucleotides are TGTGCCACCAGCAGTTACGGGGGTAAGGGAGATACGCAGTATTTT.

V usage is TRBV9 and J usage is TRBJ2-5; 9 bases are a match to TRBD2. The CDR3 has 16 residues. CDR1 and CDR2 (germline): SGDLS, YYNGEE. V was clipped by 4 bases and J by 5 bases; unmatched bases: 12. CDR3 in amino acids: CASSQSGAGGPETQYF. For the CDR3, the DNA is TGTGCCAGCAGCCAATCCGGCGCGGGGGGGCCTGAGACCCAGTACTTC.

The chain recombines TRBV28 with TRBJ1-4; tentatively, D is TRBD1 (6 bases). The CDR3 is 20 residues long. Trimming cost V 5 bases and J 11 bases, with 36 bases left between them. The V gene's germline CDR1 is MDHEN and CDR2 SYDVKM. CDR3 sequence (DNA): TGTGCCAGCAGTAACACAGGGAGCCCACTAGCGTTTCGGGGTGCCGGGAAACTGTTTTTT. It yields the protein CASSNTGSPLAFRGAGKLFF.

The J gene is TRBJ2-1, the V gene TRBV29-1; no definite D call. CDR3 size: 12 residues. Trimming removed 3 bases from V and 7 bases from J, with 10 bases in between. From germline, CDR1 is SQVTM and CDR2 ANQGSEA. CDR3 DNA: TGCAGCGTTGAGGGCACCCTTAATGAGCAGTTCTTC. Translation: CSVEGTLNEQFF.

This sequence joins TRBV30 and TRBJ1-2; perhaps TRBD1 as D (6 bases). The CDR3 is 11 residues long. Trimming removed 6 bases at V and 8 bases at J, with 13 bases between. CDR1 is GTSNPN, CDR2 SVGIG, per germline (reference sequence). The CDR3 nucleotides read TGTGCCTGCGAACCAGGGGAAGGCTACACCTTC. This encodes CACEPGEGYTF.

The rearrangement joins TRBV5-1 to TRBJ2-7; TRBD2 is a possible D gene (5 bases). Trimming took off 4 bases at V and 0 bases at J, with 14 bases between the two ends. Per the germline V gene, CDR1 is SGHRS and CDR2 is YFSETQ. The CDR3 contains 15 residues. CDR3 in DNA: TGCGCCAGCAGCCCCCGGCCGGGGAGCTCCTACGAGCAGTACTTC. Amino acid sequence: CASSPRPGSSYEQYF.

This sequence joins TRBV24-1 and TRBJ2-3; the match to TRBD1 covers 9 bases. Germline V lookup: CDR1 KGHDR, CDR2 SFDVKD. The CDR3 consists of 17 residues. V shed 4 bases and J 6 bases; nucleotides not matched to a gene: 13. CDR3 region: CATSDRAPGQGGDTQYF. The CDR3 DNA reads as TGTGCCACCAGTGACCGAGCCCCGGGACAGGGTGGGGATACGCAGTATTTT.

This sequence joins TRBV5-1 and TRBJ1-2; unclear D gene. The CDR3 totals 15 residues. Trimming left V 1 base short and J 4 bases short, with 14 bases between. Germline V gene data show CDR1 as SGHRS and CDR2 as YFSETQ. The CDR3 region has the DNA TGCGCCAGCAGCTTGCAGCAGCAGACTCCCTATGGCTACACCTTC. Its translation is CASSLQQQTPYGYTF.

This chain joins TRBV7-9 and TRBJ1-2; D is unresolved. This CDR3 has 13 residues. V was cut by 1 base and J by 3 bases, with 6 bases left in between. Germline V gene sequence: CDR1 SEHNR, CDR2 FQNEAQ (reference sequence). This CDR3 reads CASSLVVDYGYTF. The CDR3 coding sequence is TGTGCCAGCAGCTTAGTCGTAGACTATGGCTACACCTTC.

The chain carries TRBV6-5 and TRBJ2-1; the D gene is possibly TRBD1 (6 bases). Germline CDR1 MNHEY, CDR2 SVGAGI. CDR3 size: 12 residues. V lost 8 bases to trimming and J lost 2 bases, with 7 bases between them. CDR3 protein: CASGDTYNEQFF. As DNA, the CDR3 is TGTGCCAGCGGGGACACCTACAATGAGCAGTTCTTC.

This chain's CDR3 is CASSLYSLSSGNTIYF. As DNA, the CDR3 is TGTGCCAGCAGCTTGTATAGCCTTAGCTCTGGAAACACCATATATTTT. This chain links TRBV5-6 with TRBJ1-3, with D unresolved. V lost 1 base, J lost 0 bases, and 11 bases lay in between. CDR3 length: 16 residues. Germline CDR1 reads SGHDT; CDR2 reads YYEEEE.

V and J are TRBV9 and TRBJ1-2; 8 nucleotides align to TRBD1. This CDR3 contains 17 residues. The germline V gene has CDR1 SGDLS and CDR2 YYNGEE. The ends lost 4 bases at V and 1 base at J; junction bases unmatched: 12. The CDR3: CASSNLRTGPLNYGYTF. CDR3 DNA: TGTGCCAGCAGCAATCTCCGGACAGGGCCCCTTAACTATGGCTACACCTTC.